The 7 T cell receptor beta chains given below trace back to one sample, sequenced in a study of T cells in Graves' hyperthyroidism and ophthalmopathy. Amplification of TCR beta CDR3 regions was performed using RNA transcripts as template. During a first-round RT-PCR of the TCR CDR3, the HTBI primer set was used. MiXCR was run by TCRdb on the multiplex PCR reads, yielding one entry per CDR3 protein. The profile covers about 350,000 distinct CDR3 sequences, with 15% to 20% appearing a single time and about 14% taken by the ten largest. The specimen was blood. These receptors all stem from a woman between 40 and 50 years old with Graves' ophthalmopathy.

This clonotype was recorded at least ten times. The J gene is TRBJ2-2, the V gene TRBV9; D gene unclear. V was pared by 0 bases and J by 6 bases, with 12 bases between. Per the germline V gene, CDR1 is SGDLS and CDR2 is YYNGEE. The CDR3 is 15 amino acids. The CDR3 loop reads CASSVGPGEAGELFF. The CDR3 region has the DNA TGTGCCAGCAGCGTAGGGCCTGGGGAAGCCGGGGAGCTGTTTTTT. Full variable domain (missing parts from reference TRBV9 and TRBJ2-2): DSGVTQTPKHLITATGQRVTLRCSPRSGDLSVYWYQQSLDQGLQFLIQYYNGEERAKGNILERFSAQQFPDLHSELNLSSLELGDSALYFCASSVGPGEAGELFFGEGSRLTVL.

This clonotype was seen repeatedly, ten times or more. The V gene is TRBV27, the J gene TRBJ1-1, with TRBD1 identical over 7 bases. The germline CDR1 and CDR2 sequences are MNHEY and SMNVEV (reference sequence). V dropped 0 bases and J dropped 10; count of bases not matched to a gene: 14. The CDR3 sequence is 16 residues long. The CDR3 loop is CASSLSPGQLPVGAFF. The CDR3 bases are TGTGCCAGCAGTTTATCGCCGGGACAGCTCCCGGTTGGAGCTTTCTTT.

The chain uses TRBV12-3 or TRBV12-4 and TRBJ2-7; possibly TRBD2 for D (5 bases). The CDR3 covers 12 residues. Trimming stripped 3 bases from V and 7 bases from J, with 10 bases between. CDR3 amino acids: CASSFREIEQYF. The CDR3 DNA reads as TGTGCCAGCAGTTTTAGGGAGATTGAGCAGTACTTC.

This clonotype came up many times. The CDR3 reads CAATEGPPGETQYF. CDR3 nucleotides: TGTGCCGCGACAGAGGGGCCCCCGGGGGAGACCCAGTACTTC. The rearrangement links TRBV28 to TRBJ2-5, with D perhaps matching TRBD1 or TRBD2 (5 bases each). Germline loops: CDR1 MDHEN, CDR2 SYDVKM. This CDR3 is 14 amino acids long. V shed 11 bases and J shed 5 bases, with 21 bases lying between them.

This clonotype was counted many times. The CDR3 coding sequence is TGTGCCAGCAGCTTAGAGTTACGCCAGGGAGAGACCCAGTACTTC. This gives the protein CASSLELRQGETQYF. V and J are TRBV7-9 and TRBJ2-5; maybe TRBD1 (5 bases). The V gene lost 1 base and the J gene lost 4 bases, with 13 bases spanning the gap. This CDR3 contains 15 residues. Looked up from germline, CDR1 is SEHNR and CDR2 is FQNEAQ (reference sequence).

In DNA form, the CDR3 reads TGTGCCAGCAGCCTAAAGACAGGAGTCCGCGAGGAGCTGTTTTTT. Translation gives CASSLKTGVREELFF. The chain recombines TRBV3-1 with TRBJ2-2, with D possibly being TRBD1 (6 bases). The CDR3 runs 15 residues. Germline-derived CDR1 and CDR2 are LGHDT and YNNKEL (reference sequence). V lost 4 bases to trimming and J lost 10 bases, with 19 bases between them.

This clonotype was observed at least ten times. This chain links TRBV6-1 with TRBJ2-7; 7 nucleotides agree with TRBD1. Germline lookup yields CDR1 MNHNS and CDR2 SASEGT. The CDR3 contains 16 residues. Trimming at V came to 4 bases and at J to 2 bases, leaving 11 bases not matched to a gene. The CDR3 here is CASSVGPGTVAYEQYF. The CDR3 DNA reads TGTGCCAGCAGTGTTGGCCCCGGGACAGTCGCCTACGAGCAGTACTTC.